The rows below give T cell receptor beta chains drawn from one sample of a study of blood T cell repertoires in COVID-19. The repertoire was sequenced with immunoSEQ multiplex PCR; TCRdb's copy has only in-frame clones and lacks some. The sample lists roughly 330,000 clones; 88% were seen once. The sequencing sample was made of PBMCs or T cells enriched from blood (not recorded which). The source is a man in his thirties or forties who had recovered from COVID-19. CDR3s leave out the opening cysteine and the closing phenylalanine or tryptophan.

j_gene,v_gene,CDR3aa
TRBJ2-1,TRBV29-1,SGDRVYDEQF
TRBJ2-7,TRBV27,ASSPRQGGTYEQY
TRBJ2-2,TRBV19,ASSTVRRGGVNTGELF
TRBJ2-7,TRBV10-2,ASPTGGQGSSYEQY
TRBJ1-1,TRBV24-1,ATSEGAGLNTEAF
TRBJ2-1,TRBV7-9,ASSLTRQGGDEQF
TRBJ2-1,TRBV12-3/TRBV12-4,ASSWGGEQF
TRBJ1-5,TRBV2,ASSEWGDQPQH
TRBJ1-2,TRBV5-4,ASSLDGAYGYT
TRBJ2-2,TRBV6-5,ASSYGAGELF
TRBJ1-2,TRBV3-1/TRBV3-2,ASSYTQSIYGYT
TRBJ1-5,TRBV2,ASSEGQSNQPQH
TRBJ2-3,TRBV21-1,ASSKRAGAKSDTQY
TRBJ2-7,TRBV4-2,ASSPSMGLAASYEQY
TRBJ1-2,TRBV27,ASGRGGGYT
TRBJ2-3,TRBV5-1,ASSLKVRGQSTDTQY
TRBJ1-4,TRBV2,ASSPPGSEKLF
TRBJ2-5,TRBV27,ASSLGIAGVQETQY
TRBJ2-3,TRBV15,ATSRDRRQEGSTDTQY
TRBJ1-5,TRBV27,ASSPGGINQPQH
TRBJ2-5,TRBV2,ASSDWTGETQY
TRBJ1-5,TRBV28,ASSPPAVAGGH
TRBJ2-2,TRBV5-5,ASSLGGELTGELF
TRBJ1-1,TRBV19,ASSITGQMNTEAF
TRBJ1-5,TRBV7-9,ASSLEAPVGNQPQH
TRBJ1-6,TRBV3-1/TRBV3-2,ASKMGQGGNSPLH
TRBJ2-3,TRBV28,ASNKGADTQY
TRBJ2-5,TRBV30,AWSVGGGEETQY
TRBJ2-3,TRBV7-9,AEPGQGGDTQY
TRBJ1-3,TRBV28,ASSLTHTIGNTIY
TRBJ1-5,TRBV19,ASSIARQVGGNQPQH
TRBJ1-4,TRBV27,ASRTGTPQPNEKLF
TRBJ1-6,TRBV24-1,ATSGPYAESPLH
TRBJ2-1,TRBV27,ASSLDSGGADEQF
TRBJ2-1,TRBV5-1,ASSDRLAGRYEQF
TRBJ1-2,TRBV6-1,ASSEWEFRYGYT
TRBJ2-1,TRBV11-1,ASSLAMNRGTYNEQF
TRBJ1-2,TRBV28,ASTRLANGYT
TRBJ2-7,TRBV5-1,ASSLGTEISYEQY
TRBJ1-2,TRBV11-2,ASSLDPSTGGWVYGYT
TRBJ2-1,TRBV14,ASSQGRVAVDEQF
TRBJ2-5,TRBV27,ASRFQGIKGTQY
TRBJ1-2,TRBV11-2,ASSPDGGLYGYT
TRBJ2-3,TRBV2,ASSGGPGGGDTQY
TRBJ2-5,TRBV29-1,SSLAGQTQY
TRBJ1-3,TRBV2,ASSELRGISGNTIY
TRBJ1-5,TRBV10-2,ASSEGRGDQPQH
TRBJ2-7,TRBV6-1,ASSEPVSYEQY
TRBJ1-2,TRBV12-3/TRBV12-4,ASSSGRVSGYT
TRBJ2-5,TRBV5-1,ASSLTGGSQETQY
TRBJ1-5,TRBV27,ASAELALGQPQH
TRBJ1-1,TRBV18,ASSPWMRQGDEAF
TRBJ2-1,TRBV6-2/TRBV6-3,ASSSSSSGENNEQF
TRBJ1-5,TRBV10-3,AIGETGTDQPQH
TRBJ1-5,TRBV28,ASSLTPGH
TRBJ1-3,TRBV5-1,ASSPGQASSGNTIY
TRBJ2-7,TRBV5-5,ASSLEAGGRYEQY
TRBJ2-7,TRBV24-1,ATSTGSLGEQY
TRBJ2-7,TRBV10-1,ASSEPGSYEQY